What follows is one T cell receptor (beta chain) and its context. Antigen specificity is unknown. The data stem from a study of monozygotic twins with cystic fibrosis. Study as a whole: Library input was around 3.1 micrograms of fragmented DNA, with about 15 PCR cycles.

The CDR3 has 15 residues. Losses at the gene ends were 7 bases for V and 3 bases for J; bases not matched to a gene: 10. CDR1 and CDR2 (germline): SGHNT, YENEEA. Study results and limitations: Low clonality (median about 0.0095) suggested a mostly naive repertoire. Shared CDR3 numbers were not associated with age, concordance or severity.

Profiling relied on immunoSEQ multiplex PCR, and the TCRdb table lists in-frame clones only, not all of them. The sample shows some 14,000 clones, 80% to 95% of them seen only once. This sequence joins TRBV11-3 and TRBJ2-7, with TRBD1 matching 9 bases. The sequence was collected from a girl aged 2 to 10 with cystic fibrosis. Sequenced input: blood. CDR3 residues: CASTYGTGKGYEQYF. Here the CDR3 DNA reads TGTGCCAGCACCTACGGGACAGGGAAGGGCTACGAGCAGTACTTC.